One sample yielded the 10 T cell receptor beta chains listed below, sequenced in a study of T cells after yellow fever vaccination. TCRdb reanalysed the 5' RACE reads using MiXCR and keeps one entry per CDR3 protein. This sample yields around 100,000 distinct CDR3 sequences, of which 8.4% are seen a single time; roughly 27% belongs to the top ten. The sample consisted of CD8+ T cells sorted from PBMCs, taken 45 days after the yellow fever booster vaccination. The receptors shown here come from a man aged 25-45 years who received the YFV17D yellow fever vaccine.

Many counts were recorded for this clonotype. This chain connects TRBV7-8 to TRBJ2-3; D is undetermined. The CDR3 is 12 residues long. Germline values: CDR1 SGHVS, CDR2 FQNEAQ. Trimming cost V 5 bases and J 4 bases, with 7 bases left between them. CDR3 sequence: CASSQNSDTQYF. DNA for the CDR3: TGTGCCAGCAGCCAGAATTCAGATACGCAGTATTTT.

This rearrangement joins TRBV7-9 to TRBJ2-1; D is ambiguous. Germline assignment: CDR1 SEHNR and CDR2 FQNEAQ (reference sequence). V was trimmed by 3 bases and J by 6 bases, leaving 6 bases between them. The CDR3 is made up of 12 amino acids. This CDR3 is CASSFGPNEQFF. The CDR3 DNA sequence: TGTGCCAGCAGCTTTGGTCCCAATGAGCAGTTCTTC.

In its sample, this clonotype was seen many times. This rearrangement joins TRBV6-2 or TRBV6-3 to TRBJ2-1, with D possibly being TRBD1 (6 bases). This CDR3 has 13 residues. The germline CDR1 and CDR2 sequences are MNHEY and SVGEGT. The germline V and J ends were trimmed by 5 bases and 5 bases, with 10 bases remaining between them. The CDR3 spells CASSTTGNNEQFF. In DNA form, the CDR3 reads TGTGCCAGCAGTACGACAGGAAACAATGAGCAGTTCTTC.

In this sample, this clonotype turned up many times. J is TRBJ2-5 and V is TRBV4-3; the match to TRBD1 covers 8 bases. CDR1 LGHNA and CDR2 YSLEER come from the germline V gene. Trimming removed 0 bases from V and 5 bases from J; junction bases left unmatched: 5. This CDR3 is 15 amino acids long. The CDR3 reads CASSQEGTGGETQYF. Written as DNA, the CDR3 is TGCGCCAGCAGCCAAGAAGGAACAGGGGGGGAGACCCAGTACTTC.

This clonotype was observed at least ten times. This chain links TRBV12-3 or TRBV12-4 with TRBJ2-7; 8 positions match TRBD2. J gave up 5 bases and V 8 bases, and 11 bases lay outside the gene matches. The CDR3 contains 14 residues. CDR3 in DNA: TGTGCCAGCCGAGGGTCGGGGGGGATCGACGAGCAGTACTTC. Protein product: CASRGSGGIDEQYF.

In its sample, this clonotype was seen many times. CDR3 amino acids: CASGGVGAGETQYF. Written as DNA, the CDR3 is TGTGCCAGCGGTGGGGTAGGGGCTGGTGAGACCCAGTACTTC. The chain joins TRBV6-2 or TRBV6-3 to TRBJ2-5; perhaps TRBD1 as D (5 bases). Trimming stripped 8 bases from V and 5 bases from J, with 18 bases between. The germline CDR1 and CDR2 sequences are MNHEY and SVGEGT. The CDR3 is made up of 14 amino acids.

This clonotype was detected a few times. V gene TRBV7-2 combines with J gene TRBJ2-2; maybe TRBD2 (6 bases). Trimming shortened V by 6 bases and J by 0 bases, and 8 bases separated the two germline ends. The germline V gene encodes CDR1 SGHTA and CDR2 FQGNSA. There are 14 residues in the CDR3. The CDR3 sequence: CASRGGANTGELFF. CDR3 sequence (DNA): TGTGCCAGCAGGGGCGGGGCGAACACCGGGGAGCTGTTTTTT.

This clonotype was counted many times. Written as DNA, the CDR3 is TGCAGCGTTGAAGGGCAGCAGGGGGCCTACAATGAGCAGTTCTTC. Its translation is CSVEGQQGAYNEQFF. The V gene is TRBV29-1, the J gene TRBJ2-1; 7 bases agree with TRBD1. Trimming took 1 base from V and 2 from J; bases not matched to a gene: 5. The CDR3 is 15 residues long. Germline assignment: CDR1 SQVTM and CDR2 ANQGSEA.

This clonotype was found a few times. The rearrangement joins TRBV28 to TRBJ2-5; D is undetermined. The CDR3 runs to 14 residues. Germline V gene lookup returns CDR1 MDHEN and CDR2 SYDVKM. V was shortened by 6 bases and J by 4 bases, with 15 bases between the two germline ends. The CDR3 DNA follows: TGTGCCAGCAGACCCTCTTGGCTGATAGAGACCCAGTACTTC. Translating it yields CASRPSWLIETQYF.

The CDR3 DNA sequence: TGTGCCAGCAGCTTAGATTCGGGGCAGGGCGTGAACATTCAGTACTTC. Its translation is CASSLDSGQGVNIQYF. The chain couples TRBV11-2 to TRBJ2-4; D might be TRBD1 or TRBD2, each matching 5 bases. CDR3 length: 16 amino acids. V gave up 0 bases and J gave up 7 bases, with 16 bases separating them. In germline, CDR1 is SGHAT, CDR2 FQNNGV.